These T cell receptor beta chains were read from a single sample in a study of shared clonotypes between healthy human individuals. Measured with immunoSEQ multiplex PCR; TCRdb has only the in-frame clones, and not every one. The repertoire holds approximately 500,000 clones, with around 80% as singletons. Sequenced: PBMCs. These receptors were taken from a middle-aged woman in good health. Some clones in this sample may be carry-over from other donors' samples. Each CDR3 is given with its conserved first and last residue. A D gene is named only where the DNA matches it firmly. The size of a clone is reported for some rows only, either as once, few or many, or as a class for expanded clones.

abundance: NA; d_gene: TRBD2; v_gene: TRBV9; j_gene: TRBJ2-2; CDR3aa: CASSVVSGANTGELFF
abundance: NA; d_gene: TRBD1; v_gene: TRBV5-4; j_gene: TRBJ2-7; CDR3aa: CASSLTGVGYEQYF
abundance: NA; d_gene: NA; v_gene: TRBV11-2; j_gene: TRBJ1-1; CDR3aa: CASSQDRENTEAFF
abundance: NA; d_gene: TRBD1; v_gene: TRBV27; j_gene: TRBJ2-3; CDR3aa: CASSLDRSTDTQYF
abundance: NA; d_gene: NA; v_gene: TRBV21-1; j_gene: TRBJ1-2; CDR3aa: CASSKVVQNYGYTF
abundance: NA; d_gene: NA; v_gene: TRBV7-3; j_gene: TRBJ2-1; CDR3aa: CASSSPGREQFF
abundance: NA; d_gene: NA; v_gene: TRBV5-1; j_gene: TRBJ2-3; CDR3aa: CASSPGLHGDTQYF
abundance: once; d_gene: TRBD2; v_gene: TRBV4-1; j_gene: TRBJ2-4; CDR3aa: CASSQGLAGPLAKNIQYF
abundance: NA; d_gene: NA; v_gene: TRBV28; j_gene: TRBJ2-7; CDR3aa: CASSASYEQYF
abundance: NA; d_gene: NA; v_gene: TRBV2; j_gene: TRBJ2-1; CDR3aa: CASSRGGHPFF
abundance: NA; d_gene: NA; v_gene: TRBV10-3; j_gene: TRBJ2-7; CDR3aa: CAISDTGLAVYEQYF
abundance: once; d_gene: NA; v_gene: TRBV15; j_gene: TRBJ1-1; CDR3aa: CATSRDPALSTEAFF
abundance: NA; d_gene: TRBD2; v_gene: TRBV5-1; j_gene: TRBJ2-7; CDR3aa: CASSLRTSGAHYEQYF
abundance: NA; d_gene: NA; v_gene: TRBV11-2; j_gene: TRBJ1-2; CDR3aa: CASSLTGAGHGGYYGYTF
abundance: NA; d_gene: TRBD2; v_gene: TRBV4-1; j_gene: TRBJ2-2; CDR3aa: CASSQGGLAGVGTGELFF
abundance: NA; d_gene: NA; v_gene: TRBV4-1; j_gene: TRBJ1-1; CDR3aa: CASSDLMQMNTEAFF
abundance: NA; d_gene: NA; v_gene: TRBV19; j_gene: TRBJ2-5; CDR3aa: CASSITSTNQETQYF
abundance: NA; d_gene: NA; v_gene: TRBV28; j_gene: TRBJ1-1; CDR3aa: CASSPETPPRPEAFF
abundance: NA; d_gene: NA; v_gene: TRBV5-1; j_gene: TRBJ2-7; CDR3aa: CASSFGAGSGEQYF
abundance: NA; d_gene: NA; v_gene: TRBV7-2; j_gene: TRBJ2-3; CDR3aa: CASSRQDSGEQYF
abundance: NA; d_gene: NA; v_gene: TRBV4-3; j_gene: TRBJ1-1; CDR3aa: CASSQDGRSYMNTEAFF
abundance: NA; d_gene: TRBD2; v_gene: TRBV5-1; j_gene: TRBJ2-4; CDR3aa: CASSPTSGSNIQYF
abundance: NA; d_gene: TRBD2; v_gene: TRBV18; j_gene: TRBJ2-5; CDR3aa: CASSPTLAGVQETQYF
abundance: NA; d_gene: TRBD2; v_gene: TRBV6-5; j_gene: TRBJ2-5; CDR3aa: CASSYEAGGPETQYF
abundance: NA; d_gene: TRBD1; v_gene: TRBV5-1; j_gene: TRBJ1-2; CDR3aa: CASSYGTGTNYGYTF
abundance: NA; d_gene: NA; v_gene: TRBV30; j_gene: TRBJ1-1; CDR3aa: CAWRGRGNTEAFF
abundance: NA; d_gene: TRBD1; v_gene: TRBV18; j_gene: TRBJ1-1; CDR3aa: CASSPVPGQYVENTEAFF
abundance: NA; d_gene: NA; v_gene: TRBV28; j_gene: TRBJ2-2; CDR3aa: CASRSSGTSFTGELFF
abundance: NA; d_gene: TRBD1; v_gene: TRBV9; j_gene: TRBJ1-5; CDR3aa: CASSATGTGDQPQHF
abundance: NA; d_gene: NA; v_gene: TRBV7-9; j_gene: TRBJ1-5; CDR3aa: CASSRSNQPQHF
abundance: NA; d_gene: NA; v_gene: TRBV4-1; j_gene: TRBJ2-5; CDR3aa: CASSYRAYQETQYF
abundance: NA; d_gene: TRBD1; v_gene: TRBV4-3; j_gene: TRBJ2-7; CDR3aa: CASSQEDRGRSYEQYF
abundance: NA; d_gene: NA; v_gene: TRBV2; j_gene: TRBJ1-1; CDR3aa: CASSEGTGFSEAFF
abundance: NA; d_gene: TRBD2; v_gene: TRBV28; j_gene: TRBJ2-5; CDR3aa: CASSLWASGSQETQYF
abundance: once; d_gene: TRBD1; v_gene: TRBV11-2; j_gene: TRBJ2-2; CDR3aa: CASSPRTGSGELFF
abundance: NA; d_gene: NA; v_gene: TRBV5-4; j_gene: TRBJ2-5; CDR3aa: CASSPTGSETQYF
abundance: NA; d_gene: TRBD2; v_gene: TRBV29-1; j_gene: TRBJ2-1; CDR3aa: CSGSSGSYNEQFF
abundance: NA; d_gene: TRBD1; v_gene: TRBV11-2; j_gene: TRBJ1-3; CDR3aa: CASSLPPGQGSTIYF
abundance: few; d_gene: NA; v_gene: TRBV11-1; j_gene: TRBJ1-2; CDR3aa: CASRPVRVSDGYTF
abundance: NA; d_gene: NA; v_gene: TRBV7-2; j_gene: TRBJ1-2; CDR3aa: CASSLWGPLTFDGYTF
abundance: NA; d_gene: TRBD2; v_gene: TRBV27; j_gene: TRBJ2-2; CDR3aa: CASSFRLAGTGGELFF
abundance: NA; d_gene: TRBD2; v_gene: TRBV7-9; j_gene: TRBJ2-7; CDR3aa: CASSPVGGSMYEQYF
abundance: once; d_gene: NA; v_gene: TRBV29-1; j_gene: TRBJ1-5; CDR3aa: CSVGGANNQPQHF
abundance: NA; d_gene: NA; v_gene: TRBV28; j_gene: TRBJ1-1; CDR3aa: CASSWTKMGTEAFF
abundance: NA; d_gene: TRBD2; v_gene: TRBV9; j_gene: TRBJ2-7; CDR3aa: CASSVGGSNYEQYF